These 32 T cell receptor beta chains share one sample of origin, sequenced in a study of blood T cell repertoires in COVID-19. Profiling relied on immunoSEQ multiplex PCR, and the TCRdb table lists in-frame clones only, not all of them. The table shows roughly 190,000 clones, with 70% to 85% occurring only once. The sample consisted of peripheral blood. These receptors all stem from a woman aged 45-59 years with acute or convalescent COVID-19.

CDR3 nucleotide sequence: TGTGCCAGCAGCCAAGACAGGGCTCAGGAGCAGTACTTC. Translation: CASSQDRAQEQYF. This rearrangement joins TRBV3-1 (or the pseudogene TRBV3-2) to TRBJ2-7; possibly TRBD1 for D (5 bases). This CDR3 spans 13 amino acids. Germline V gene lookup returns CDR1 LGHDT and CDR2 YNNKEL (reference sequence). Trimming took off 0 bases at V and 7 bases at J, with 10 bases between the two ends.

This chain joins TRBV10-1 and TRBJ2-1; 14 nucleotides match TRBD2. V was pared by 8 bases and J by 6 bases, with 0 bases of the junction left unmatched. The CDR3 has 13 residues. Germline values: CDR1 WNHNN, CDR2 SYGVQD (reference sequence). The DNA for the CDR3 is TGCGCCAGCGGACTAGCGGGAGGCAATGAGCAGTTCTTC. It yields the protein CASGLAGGNEQFF.

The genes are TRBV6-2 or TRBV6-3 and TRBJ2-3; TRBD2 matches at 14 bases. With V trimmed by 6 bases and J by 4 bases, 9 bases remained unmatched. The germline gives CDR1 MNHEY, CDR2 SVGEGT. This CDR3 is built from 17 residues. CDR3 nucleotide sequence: TGTGCCAGCAGACCTCCGGGACTAGCGGGGGTGGCAGATACGCAGTATTTT. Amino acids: CASRPPGLAGVADTQYF.

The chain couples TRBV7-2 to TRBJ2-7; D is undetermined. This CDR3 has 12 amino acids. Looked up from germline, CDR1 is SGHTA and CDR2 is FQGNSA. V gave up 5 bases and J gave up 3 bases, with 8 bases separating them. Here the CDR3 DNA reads TGTGCCAGCAGCCTTATCGGCTACGAGCAGTACTTC. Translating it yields CASSLIGYEQYF. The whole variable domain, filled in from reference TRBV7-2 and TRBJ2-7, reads GAGVSQSPSNKVTEKGKDVELRCDPISGHTALYWYRQSLGQGLEFLIYFQGNSAPDKSGLPSDRFSAERTGGSVSTLTIQRTQQEDSAVYLCASSLIGYEQYFGPGTRLTVT.

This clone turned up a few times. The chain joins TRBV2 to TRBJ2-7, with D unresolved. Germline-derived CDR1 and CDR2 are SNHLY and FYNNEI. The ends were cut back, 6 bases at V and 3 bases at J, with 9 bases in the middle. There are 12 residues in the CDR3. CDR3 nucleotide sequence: TGTGCCAGCAGAGCGATCGTCTACGAGCAGTACTTC. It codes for CASRAIVYEQYF.

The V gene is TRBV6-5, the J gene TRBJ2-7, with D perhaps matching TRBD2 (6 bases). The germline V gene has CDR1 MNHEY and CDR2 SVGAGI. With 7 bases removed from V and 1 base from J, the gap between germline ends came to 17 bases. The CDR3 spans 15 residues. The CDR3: CASTPKRARSYEQYF. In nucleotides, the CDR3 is TGTGCCAGCACCCCTAAGCGGGCCAGATCCTACGAGCAGTACTTC.

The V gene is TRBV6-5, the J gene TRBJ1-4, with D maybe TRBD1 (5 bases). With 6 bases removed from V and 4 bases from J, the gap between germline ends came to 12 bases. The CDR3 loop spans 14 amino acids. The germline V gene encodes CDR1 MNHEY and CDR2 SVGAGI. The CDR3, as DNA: TGTGCCAGCAGGATGACAGAAAGTAATGAAAAACTGTTTTTT. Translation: CASRMTESNEKLFF.

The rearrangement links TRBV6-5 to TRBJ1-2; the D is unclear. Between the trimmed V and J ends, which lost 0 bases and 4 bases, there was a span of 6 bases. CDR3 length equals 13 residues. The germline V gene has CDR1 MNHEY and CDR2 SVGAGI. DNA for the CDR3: TGTGCCAGCAGTTACTCGGCCAGCTATGGCTACACCTTC. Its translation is CASSYSASYGYTF.

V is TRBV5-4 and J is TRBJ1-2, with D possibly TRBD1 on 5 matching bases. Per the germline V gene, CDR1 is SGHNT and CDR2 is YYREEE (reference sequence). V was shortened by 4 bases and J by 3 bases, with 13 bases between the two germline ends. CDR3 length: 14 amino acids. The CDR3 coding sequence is TGTGCCAGCAGCCCGCAGGGTAAAGACTATGGCTACACCTTC. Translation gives CASSPQGKDYGYTF.

CDR3 in amino acids: CASSESGLSADTQYF. The CDR3, as DNA: TGCGCCAGCAGTGAGTCGGGCCTCTCGGCAGATACGCAGTATTTT. The chain has TRBV10-1 and TRBJ2-3; D not resolved. Germline V gene lookup returns CDR1 WNHNN and CDR2 SYGVQD (reference sequence). The CDR3 spans 15 residues. The V end lost 0 bases, the J end lost 4 bases, and 11 bases lay between the germline ends.

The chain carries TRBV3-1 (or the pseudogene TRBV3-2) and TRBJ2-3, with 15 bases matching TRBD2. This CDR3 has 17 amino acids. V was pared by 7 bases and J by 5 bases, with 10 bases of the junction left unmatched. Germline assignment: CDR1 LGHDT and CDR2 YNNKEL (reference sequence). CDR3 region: CASNQGTSGGRVDTQYF. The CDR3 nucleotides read TGTGCCAGCAACCAGGGGACTAGCGGGGGGCGAGTAGATACGCAGTATTTT.

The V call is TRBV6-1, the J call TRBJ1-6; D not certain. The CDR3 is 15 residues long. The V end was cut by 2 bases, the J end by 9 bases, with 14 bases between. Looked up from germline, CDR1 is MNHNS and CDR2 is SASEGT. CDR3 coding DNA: TGTGCCAGCAGTGAACAGGCAGGAGGAGGTTCACCCCTCCACTTT. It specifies CASSEQAGGGSPLHF.

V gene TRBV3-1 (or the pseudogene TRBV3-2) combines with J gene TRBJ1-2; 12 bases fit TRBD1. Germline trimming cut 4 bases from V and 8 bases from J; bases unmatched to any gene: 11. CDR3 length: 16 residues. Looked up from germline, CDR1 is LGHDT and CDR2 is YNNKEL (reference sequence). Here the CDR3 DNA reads TGTGCCAGCAGCCTTGGAGGGGGACAGGGGGCGCGGGGCTACACCTTC. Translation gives CASSLGGGQGARGYTF.

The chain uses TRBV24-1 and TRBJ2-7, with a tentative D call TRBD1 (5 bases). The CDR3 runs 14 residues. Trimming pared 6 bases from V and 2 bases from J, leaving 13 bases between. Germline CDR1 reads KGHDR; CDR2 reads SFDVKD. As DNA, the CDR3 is TGTGCCACCAGTCGAGCAGGGATCCCCTACGAGCAGTACTTC. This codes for CATSRAGIPYEQYF.

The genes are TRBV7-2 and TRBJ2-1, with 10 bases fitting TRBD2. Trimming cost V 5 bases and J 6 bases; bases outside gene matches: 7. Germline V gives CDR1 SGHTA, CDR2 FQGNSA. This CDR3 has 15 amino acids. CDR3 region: CASSPSGRTGNEQFF. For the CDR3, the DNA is TGTGCCAGCAGCCCTAGCGGGAGAACTGGCAATGAGCAGTTCTTC.

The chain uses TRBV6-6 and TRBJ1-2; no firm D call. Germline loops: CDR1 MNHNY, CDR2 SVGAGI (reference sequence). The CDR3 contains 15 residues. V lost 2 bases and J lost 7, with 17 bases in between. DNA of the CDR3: TGTGCCAGCAGTTACGGGCTGCCGGATCCCGGTGGCTACACCTTC. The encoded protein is CASSYGLPDPGGYTF.

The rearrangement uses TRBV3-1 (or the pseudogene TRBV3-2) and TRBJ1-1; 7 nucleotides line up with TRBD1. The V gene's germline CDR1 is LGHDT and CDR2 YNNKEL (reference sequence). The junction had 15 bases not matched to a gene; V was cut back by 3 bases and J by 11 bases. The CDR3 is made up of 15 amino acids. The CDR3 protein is CASSHLVGRGSRAFF. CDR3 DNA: TGTGCCAGCAGCCACCTGGTAGGCAGGGGGTCACGGGCTTTCTTT.

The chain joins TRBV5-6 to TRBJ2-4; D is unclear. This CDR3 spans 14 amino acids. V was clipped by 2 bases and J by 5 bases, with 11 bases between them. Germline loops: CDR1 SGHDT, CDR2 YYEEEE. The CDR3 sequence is CASSFGEAENIQYF. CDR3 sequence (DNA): TGTGCCAGCAGCTTTGGAGAGGCTGAAAACATTCAGTACTTC. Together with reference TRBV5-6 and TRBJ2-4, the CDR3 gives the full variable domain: DAGVTQSPTHLIKTRGQQVTLRCSPKSGHDTVSWYQQALGQGPQFIFQYYEEEERQRGNFPDRFSGHQFPNYSSELNVNALLLGDSALYLCASSFGEAENIQYFGAGTRLSVL.

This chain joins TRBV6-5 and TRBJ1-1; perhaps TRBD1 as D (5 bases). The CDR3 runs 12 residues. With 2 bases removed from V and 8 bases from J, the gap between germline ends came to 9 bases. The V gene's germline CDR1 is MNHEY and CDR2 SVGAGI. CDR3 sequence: CASSYNKGEAFF. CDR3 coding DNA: TGTGCCAGCAGTTACAACAAGGGGGAAGCTTTCTTT.

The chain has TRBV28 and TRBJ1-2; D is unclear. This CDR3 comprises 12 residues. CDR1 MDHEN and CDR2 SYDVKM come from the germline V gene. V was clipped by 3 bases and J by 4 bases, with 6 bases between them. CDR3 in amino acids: CASSLQAYGYTF. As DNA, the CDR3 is TGTGCCAGCAGTTTGCAAGCCTATGGCTACACCTTC.

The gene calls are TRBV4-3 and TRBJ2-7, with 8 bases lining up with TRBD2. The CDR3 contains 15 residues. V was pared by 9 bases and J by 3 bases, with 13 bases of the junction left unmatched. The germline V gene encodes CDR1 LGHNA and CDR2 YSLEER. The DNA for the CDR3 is TGCGCCAGTTCCAAAGTTGCGGGAGGTAACTACGAGCAGTACTTC. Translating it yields CASSKVAGGNYEQYF.

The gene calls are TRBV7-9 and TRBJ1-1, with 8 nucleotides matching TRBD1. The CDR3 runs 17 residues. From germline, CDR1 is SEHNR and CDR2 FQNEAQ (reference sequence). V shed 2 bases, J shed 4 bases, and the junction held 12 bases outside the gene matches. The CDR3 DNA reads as TGTGCCAGCAGCTTAATCGCGCCCTGGGACAGGCTCACTGAAGCTTTCTTT. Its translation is CASSLIAPWDRLTEAFF. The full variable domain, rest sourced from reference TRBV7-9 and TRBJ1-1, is DTGVSQNPRHKITKRGQNVTFRCDPISEHNRLYWYRQTLGQGPEFLTYFQNEAQLEKSRLLSDRFSAERPKGSFSTLEIQRTEQGDSAMYLCASSLIAPWDRLTEAFFGQGTRLTVV.

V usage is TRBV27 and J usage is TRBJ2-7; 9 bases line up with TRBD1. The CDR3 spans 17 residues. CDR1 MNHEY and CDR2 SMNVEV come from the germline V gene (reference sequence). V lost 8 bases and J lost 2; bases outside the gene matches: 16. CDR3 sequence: CASAPGQGRSPTYEQYF. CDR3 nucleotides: TGTGCCAGCGCTCCGGGACAGGGAAGGTCGCCCACCTACGAGCAGTACTTC.

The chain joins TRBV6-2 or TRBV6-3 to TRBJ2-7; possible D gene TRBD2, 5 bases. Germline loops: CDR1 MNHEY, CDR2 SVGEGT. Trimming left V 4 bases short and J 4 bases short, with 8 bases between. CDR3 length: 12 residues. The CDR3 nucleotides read TGTGCCAGCAGTTTCCGGGGTTACGAGCAGTACTTC. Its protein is CASSFRGYEQYF.

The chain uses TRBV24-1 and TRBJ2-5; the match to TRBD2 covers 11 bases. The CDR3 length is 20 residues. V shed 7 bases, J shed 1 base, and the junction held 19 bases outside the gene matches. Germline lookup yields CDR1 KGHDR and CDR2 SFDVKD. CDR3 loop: CATSHQRGQGLAEIQETQYF. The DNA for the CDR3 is TGTGCCACCAGCCACCAACGGGGGCAGGGACTAGCGGAGATCCAAGAGACCCAGTACTTC.

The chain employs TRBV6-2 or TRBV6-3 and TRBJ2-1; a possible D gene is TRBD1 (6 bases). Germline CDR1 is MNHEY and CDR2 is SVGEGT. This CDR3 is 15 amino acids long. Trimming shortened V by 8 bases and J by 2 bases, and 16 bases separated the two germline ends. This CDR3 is CASRLRDTAYNEQFF. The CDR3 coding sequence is TGTGCCAGCCGTTTAAGGGACACAGCCTACAATGAGCAGTTCTTC.

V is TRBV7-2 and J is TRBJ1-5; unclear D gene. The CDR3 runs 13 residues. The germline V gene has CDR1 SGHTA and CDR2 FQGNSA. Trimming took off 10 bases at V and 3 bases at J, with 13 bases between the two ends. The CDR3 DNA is TGTGCCACCCGGTCCGGGGTCAATCAGCCCCAGCATTTT. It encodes CATRSGVNQPQHF.

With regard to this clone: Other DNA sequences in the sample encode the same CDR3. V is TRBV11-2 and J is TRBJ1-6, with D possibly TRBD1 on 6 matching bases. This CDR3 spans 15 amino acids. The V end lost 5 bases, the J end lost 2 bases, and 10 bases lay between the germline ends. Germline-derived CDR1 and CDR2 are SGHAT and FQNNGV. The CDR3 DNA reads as TGTGCCAGCAGCCTCAGGGGCGCCTATAATTCACCCCTCCACTTT. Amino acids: CASSLRGAYNSPLHF.

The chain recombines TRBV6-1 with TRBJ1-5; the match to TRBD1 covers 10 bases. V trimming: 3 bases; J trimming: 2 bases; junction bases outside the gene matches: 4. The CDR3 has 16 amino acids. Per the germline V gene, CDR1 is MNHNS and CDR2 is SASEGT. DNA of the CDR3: TGTGCCAGCAGTGACTACGGGACAGGGGGCAATCAGCCCCAGCATTTT. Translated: CASSDYGTGGNQPQHF.

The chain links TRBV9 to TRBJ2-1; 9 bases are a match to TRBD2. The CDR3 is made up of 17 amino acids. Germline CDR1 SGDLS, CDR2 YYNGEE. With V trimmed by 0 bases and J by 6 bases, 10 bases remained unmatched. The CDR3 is CASSVDFSGRGVNEQFF. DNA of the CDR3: TGTGCCAGCAGCGTAGACTTTAGCGGGAGAGGAGTCAATGAGCAGTTCTTC.

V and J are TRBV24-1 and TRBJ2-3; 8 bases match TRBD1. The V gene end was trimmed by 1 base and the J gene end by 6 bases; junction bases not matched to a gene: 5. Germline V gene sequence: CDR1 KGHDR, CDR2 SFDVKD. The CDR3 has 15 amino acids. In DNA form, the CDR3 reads TGTGCCACCAGTGATTTAGGACAGGGCTTGGATACGCAGTATTTT. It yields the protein CATSDLGQGLDTQYF.

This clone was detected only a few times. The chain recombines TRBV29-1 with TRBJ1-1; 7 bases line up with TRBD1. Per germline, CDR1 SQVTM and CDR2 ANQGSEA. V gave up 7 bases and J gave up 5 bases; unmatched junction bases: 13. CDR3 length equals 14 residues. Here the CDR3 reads CSGGENGRGTEAFF. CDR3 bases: TGCAGCGGTGGCGAGAACGGCAGGGGGACTGAAGCTTTCTTT. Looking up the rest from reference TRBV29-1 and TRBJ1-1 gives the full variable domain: SAVISQKPSRDICQRGTSLTIQCQVDSQVTMMFWYRQQPGQSLTLIATANQGSEATYESGFVIDKFPISRPNLTFSTLTVSNMSPEDSSIYLCSGGENGRGTEAFFGQGTRLTVV.